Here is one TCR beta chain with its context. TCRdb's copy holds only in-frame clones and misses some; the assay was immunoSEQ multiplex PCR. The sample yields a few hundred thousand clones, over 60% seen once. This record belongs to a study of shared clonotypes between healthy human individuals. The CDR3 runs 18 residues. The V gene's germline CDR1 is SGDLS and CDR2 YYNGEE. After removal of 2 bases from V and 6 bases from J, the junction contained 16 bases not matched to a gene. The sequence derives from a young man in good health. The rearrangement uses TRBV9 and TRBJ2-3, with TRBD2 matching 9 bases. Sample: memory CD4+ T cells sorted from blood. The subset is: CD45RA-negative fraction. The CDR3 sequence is CASSVAIKLAGEGDTQYF. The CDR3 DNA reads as TGTGCCAGCAGCGTGGCAATTAAGTTAGCGGGAGAAGGGGATACGCAGTATTTT.